This T cell receptor (beta chain) is from a study of OX40 agonist ivuxolimab in advanced cancers. As for the study in general: One hepatocellular carcinoma and two cutaneous melanoma patients partially responded.

Study observations and caveats: Relatively little clonal expansion, among the lowest observed, appeared in partial responders at 0.1-3.0 mg/kg.

Germline assignment: CDR1 SGHNT and CDR2 YENEEA. With V trimmed by 3 bases and J by 6 bases, 4 bases remained unmatched. The CDR3 extends over 15 amino acids. Comment on this clone: Its specificity is unknown.

The assay was immunoSEQ multiplex PCR, and TCRdb's table has in-frame clones only and misses some. The sample consists of approximately 98,000 clones, 70% to 85% of them appearing once. The sample consisted of CD4+ or CD8+ T cells sorted from blood, taken in a trial of the OX40 agonist ivuxolimab. The V gene is TRBV11-3, the J gene TRBJ2-1; 11 positions match TRBD2. This TCR derives from an adult with an advanced solid tumor such as melanoma, head and neck, liver or kidney cancer. This chain's CDR3 is CASSFGTSGINEQFF. The CDR3 DNA is TGTGCCAGCAGCTTCGGGACTAGCGGTATCAATGAGCAGTTCTTC.